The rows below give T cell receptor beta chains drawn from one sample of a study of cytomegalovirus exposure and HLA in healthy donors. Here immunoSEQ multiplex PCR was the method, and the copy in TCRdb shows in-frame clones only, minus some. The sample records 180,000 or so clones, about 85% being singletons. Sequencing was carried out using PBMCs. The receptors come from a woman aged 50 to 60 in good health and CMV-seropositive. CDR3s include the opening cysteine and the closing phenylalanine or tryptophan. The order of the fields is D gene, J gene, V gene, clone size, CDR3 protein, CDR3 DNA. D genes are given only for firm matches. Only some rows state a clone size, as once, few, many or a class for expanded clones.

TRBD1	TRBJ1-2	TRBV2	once	CASRPGQGPLDYGYTF	TGTGCCAGCAGACCGGGACAGGGCCCTCTTGACTATGGCTACACCTTC
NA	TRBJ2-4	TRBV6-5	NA	CASKETRVPRIQYF	TGTGCCAGCAAGGAGACTAGAGTGCCCAGGATTCAGTACTTC
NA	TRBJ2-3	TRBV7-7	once	CASSLDSRRDTQYF	TGTGCTAGCAGCTTAGATTCTCGCCGGGATACGCAGTATTTT
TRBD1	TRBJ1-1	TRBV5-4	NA	CASSEQGGTEAFF	TGTGCCAGCAGTGAACAGGGGGGCACTGAAGCTTTCTTT
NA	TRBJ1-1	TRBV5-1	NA	CASSQPQGEAFF	TGCGCCAGCAGCCAGCCCCAGGGTGAAGCTTTCTTT
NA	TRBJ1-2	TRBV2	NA	CASSPGQINYGYTF	TGTGCCAGCAGTCCAGGACAGATTAACTATGGCTACACCTTC
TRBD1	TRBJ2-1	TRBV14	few	CASSLGTGRYEQFF	TGTGCCAGCAGCCTAGGGACAGGGAGGTATGAGCAGTTCTTC
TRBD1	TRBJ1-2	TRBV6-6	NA	CASIHTGDGYTF	TGTGCCAGCATCCATACAGGGGATGGCTACACCTTC
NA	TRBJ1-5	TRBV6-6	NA	CASSYGVNQPQHF	TGTGCCAGCAGTTACGGAGTTAATCAGCCCCAGCATTTT
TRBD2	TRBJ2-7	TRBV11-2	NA	CASSLFPGLAGPYEQYF	TGTGCCAGCAGCTTATTTCCGGGACTAGCGGGACCCTACGAGCAGTACTTC
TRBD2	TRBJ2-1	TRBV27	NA	CASSLAGGPRNEQFF	TGTGCCAGCAGTCTAGCGGGAGGGCCGCGCAATGAGCAGTTCTTC
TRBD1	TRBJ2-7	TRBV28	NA	CASSPPGQGAYEQYF	TGTGCCAGCAGTCCCCCGGGACAGGGGGCCTACGAGCAGTACTTC
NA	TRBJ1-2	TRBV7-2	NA	CASTLPQGVGGYTF	TGTGCCAGCACCCTCCCCCAGGGTGTCGGTGGCTACACCTTC
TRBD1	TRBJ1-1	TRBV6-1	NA	CASSEYTGQGFEAFF	TGTGCCAGCAGTGAATATACAGGACAGGGATTTGAAGCTTTCTTT
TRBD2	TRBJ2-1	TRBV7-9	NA	CSSSLVAGGPSEQFF	TGTTCCAGCAGCCTCGTAGCGGGAGGGCCTAGTGAGCAGTTCTTC
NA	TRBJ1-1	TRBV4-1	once	CASSQIRGNEGNTEAFF	TGCGCCAGCAGCCAAATACGGGGGAATGAGGGGAACACTGAAGCTTTCTTT
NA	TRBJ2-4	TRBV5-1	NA	CASSPDTGKNIQYF	TGCGCCAGCAGCCCAGACACTGGCAAAAACATTCAGTACTTC
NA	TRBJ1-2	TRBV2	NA	CASSVPTGGDGYTF	TGTGCCAGCAGTGTACCGACTGGGGGGGACGGCTACACCTTC
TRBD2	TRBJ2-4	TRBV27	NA	CASRQTSGTTQYF	TGTGCCAGCAGGCAGACTAGCGGGACGACTCAGTACTTC
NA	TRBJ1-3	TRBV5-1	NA	CASSLELQGRNTIYF	TGCGCCAGCAGCTTGGAATTGCAGGGTAGAAACACCATATATTTT
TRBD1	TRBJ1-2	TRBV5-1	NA	CASSLEGTAFDGYTF	TGCGCCAGCAGCTTGGAAGGGACAGCCTTTGATGGCTACACCTTC
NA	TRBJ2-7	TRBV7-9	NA	CASSPNPFYEQYF	TGTGCCAGCAGCCCTAACCCATTCTACGAGCAGTACTTC